The 6 T cell receptor beta chains below all came from one sample that was sequenced in a study of tumor-infiltrating lymphocytes in primary liver carcinoma. Starting material of around 460 ng total RNA yielded TCR beta cDNA via a constant-region primer. ARM-PCR, slightly modified, supplied the TCR beta libraries through three nested multiplex PCR rounds. Forward primers for TRBV1-TRBV30 and a C-beta reverse primer served the first two PCR rounds, at about 10 cycles each. Each CDR3 protein gets one entry after TCRdb re-called the multiplex PCR reads with MiXCR. The repertoire includes 150,000 to 200,000 distinct CDR3 sequences, approximately 65% of them detected once, and 6% to 8.5% sits in the top ten. Blood RNA originated from unsorted whole blood, with germline DNA additionally extracted. Sequenced: peripheral blood. The receptors originated from a woman aged 55-70 years with primary liver carcinoma and hepatitis B virus infection.

The rearrangement links TRBV7-9 to TRBJ1-1; perhaps TRBD1 as D (6 bases). The germline V gene has CDR1 SEHNR and CDR2 FQNEAQ (reference sequence). This CDR3 spans 17 amino acids. The germline V and J ends were trimmed by 5 bases and 0 bases, with 19 bases remaining between them. This CDR3 reads CASSPRGGAVLNTEAFF. In nucleotides, the CDR3 is TGTGCCAGCAGCCCCCGGGGGGGCGCGGTGTTGAACACTGAAGCTTTCTTT.

Note on this clonotype: At one end, the junction sequence differs from germline, possibly due to a read error. This sequence joins TRBV11-3 and TRBJ2-2; the D call may be TRBD1 or TRBD2 (5 bases each). The CDR3 runs 15 residues. Germline V gene lookup returns CDR1 SGHNT and CDR2 YENEEA. The CDR3 nucleotides read TGTACCAGCAGCTTAGTTAGGGGTAACACCGGGGAACTGTTTTTT. As protein: CTSSLVRGNTGELFF.

The rearrangement joins TRBV11-2 to TRBJ2-7; TRBD1 is a possible D gene (7 bases). Trimming took off 7 bases at V and 2 bases at J, with 12 bases between the two ends. This CDR3 has 13 amino acids. Germline V gene sequence: CDR1 SGHAT, CDR2 FQNNGV. The CDR3 bases are TGTGCCAGCACACAGGGGACTGCCTACGAGCAGTACTTC. Its translation: CASTQGTAYEQYF.

For this clonotype: A junction boundary mismatches the germline segment, possibly from a read error. The chain joins TRBV28 to TRBJ2-2; D may correspond to TRBD1 or TRBD2 (5 bases each). The CDR3 extends over 14 amino acids. CDR1 MDHEN and CDR2 SYDVKM come from the germline V gene. CDR3 nucleotides: TGTGCCAGCAGTCGGGGACGATACACCGGGGAACTGTTTTTT. Amino acid sequence: CASSRGRYTGELFF.

Turning to this clonotype: Its ends do not fully match the called genes, so a read error is possible. The chain uses TRBV11-2 and TRBJ2-7; D is ambiguous. The CDR3 consists of 14 residues. Germline assignment: CDR1 SGHAT and CDR2 FQNNGV. The CDR3 region is CASSPHLIGLERYF. Written as DNA, the CDR3 is TGTGCCAGCAGCCCCCACCTGATAGGGCTCGAGCGGTACTTC.

This clonotype has a single count. This chain links TRBV12-3 or TRBV12-4 with TRBJ1-5; D gene unclear. This CDR3 has 16 residues. The CDR3 region has the DNA TGTATCAGCAGTTTCTCATATTCGGGCACCAATCAGCCCCAGCATTTT. Translated, it gives CISSFSYSGTNQPQHF.